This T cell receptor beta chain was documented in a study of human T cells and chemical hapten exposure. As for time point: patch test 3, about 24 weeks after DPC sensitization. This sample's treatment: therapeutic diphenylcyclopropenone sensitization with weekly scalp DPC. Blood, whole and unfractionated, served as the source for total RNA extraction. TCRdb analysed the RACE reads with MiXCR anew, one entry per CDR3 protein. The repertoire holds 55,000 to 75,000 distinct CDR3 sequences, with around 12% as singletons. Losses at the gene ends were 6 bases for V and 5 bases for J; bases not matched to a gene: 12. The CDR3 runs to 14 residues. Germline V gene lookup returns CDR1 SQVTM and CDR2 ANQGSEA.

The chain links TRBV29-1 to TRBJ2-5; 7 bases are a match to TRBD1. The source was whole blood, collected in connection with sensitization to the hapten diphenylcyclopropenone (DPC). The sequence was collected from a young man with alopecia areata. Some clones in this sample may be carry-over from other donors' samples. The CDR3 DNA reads TGCAGCGTAGCCCGGGACAGCGGAAGGGAGACCCAGTACTTC. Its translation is CSVARDSGRETQYF. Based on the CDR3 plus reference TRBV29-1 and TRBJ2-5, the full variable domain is SAVISQKPSRDICQRGTSLTIQCQVDSQVTMMFWYRQQPGQSLTLIATANQGSEATYESGFVIDKFPISRPNLTFSTLTVSNMSPEDSSIYLCSVARDSGRETQYFGPGTRLLVL.